A single sample is the source of the 8 T cell receptor beta chains below, sequenced in a study of early T cells in non-severe SARS-CoV-2 infection. One entry per CDR3 protein, called by TCRdb with MiXCR from the 5' RACE reads. The repertoire consists of 30,000 to 40,000 distinct CDR3 sequences, with 5% to 6% occurring once and the leading ten covering 7% to 8.5%. The sequenced sample was whole blood. The receptors stem from an adult who was a healthcare worker with PCR-confirmed SARS-CoV-2 infection or an uninfected control (not recorded which).

Many counts were recorded for this clonotype. This chain uses TRBV5-4 with TRBJ2-1; D is undetermined. This CDR3 comprises 14 residues. Deletions cut 0 bases from V and 7 bases from J, with 11 bases between. Germline-derived CDR1 and CDR2 are SGHNT and YYREEE (reference sequence). CDR3 in DNA: TGTGCCAGCAGCTTGGAGCACTCCCCAAATGAGCAGTTCTTC. It translates to CASSLEHSPNEQFF.

The table lists this clonotype with many counts. The chain uses TRBV6-2 or TRBV6-3 and TRBJ2-5, with D uncertain. The CDR3 runs 12 residues. Germline CDR1 reads MNHEY; CDR2 reads SVGEGT. V was cut by 0 bases and J by 5 bases, with 4 bases left in between. CDR3 region: CASSYSSETQYF. CDR3 nucleotide sequence: TGTGCCAGCAGTTACTCGAGCGAGACCCAGTACTTC.

This clonotype was seen repeatedly, ten times or more. The V and J genes are TRBV5-1 and TRBJ2-2; D is uncertain. Trimming cost V 0 bases and J 0 bases, with 6 bases left between them. Germline CDR1 SGHRS, CDR2 YFSETQ. The CDR3 length is 15 residues. CDR3 protein: CASSLVSSNTGELFF. DNA of the CDR3: TGCGCCAGCAGCTTGGTTAGTTCGAACACCGGGGAGCTGTTTTTT.

This rearrangement joins TRBV30 to TRBJ2-4, with 7 bases that match TRBD1. V trimming: 2 bases; J trimming: 4 bases; junction bases outside the gene matches: 8. The CDR3 spans 15 residues. In germline, CDR1 is GTSNPN, CDR2 SVGIG (reference sequence). The CDR3 loop reads CAWSPRGQLKNIQYF. The CDR3 bases are TGTGCCTGGAGTCCTCGGGGACAGCTGAAAAACATTCAGTACTTC.

The chain is built from TRBV7-3 and TRBJ2-1; D remains unclear. The CDR3 totals 11 residues. The ends were cut back, 2 bases at V and 5 bases at J, with 1 base in the middle. From germline, CDR1 is SGHTA and CDR2 FQGTGA. The CDR3 loop is CASSLDNEQFF. The CDR3 nucleotides are TGTGCCAGCAGCTTAGACAATGAGCAGTTCTTC.

This clonotype was seen only once. This may be a read error, as it is one base from a much larger clone. V gene TRBV19 combines with J gene TRBJ2-3; D gene unclear. The CDR3 has 15 amino acids. Germline V gene lookup returns CDR1 LNHDA and CDR2 SQIVND (reference sequence). V gave up 7 bases and J gave up 2 bases, with 16 bases separating them. As DNA, the CDR3 is TGTGCCAGTAACTCACCCAACAGAGCCACAGATACGCAGTATTTT. It codes for CASNSPNRATDTQYF.

V is TRBV20-1 and J is TRBJ2-1; 8 positions match TRBD2. Germline CDR1 reads DFQATT; CDR2 reads SNEGSKA (reference sequence). The CDR3 length is 14 residues. J was trimmed by 5 bases and V by 6 bases; bases with no gene match: 9. The chain's CDR3 is CSAPLAGLDNEQFF. As DNA, the CDR3 is TGCAGTGCCCCATTAGCGGGACTCGACAATGAGCAGTTCTTC.

This clonotype has at least ten counts. The J gene is TRBJ1-2, the V gene TRBV7-9; no definite D call. V was clipped by 5 bases and J by 1 base, with 11 bases between them. The CDR3 length is 14 residues. CDR1 SEHNR and CDR2 FQNEAQ come from the germline V gene (reference sequence). The CDR3 DNA is TGTGCCAGCAGCGGGCTTTGGAATAACTATGGCTACACCTTC. The encoded protein is CASSGLWNNYGYTF.